These T cell receptor beta chains were read from a single sample in a study of blood T cells in healthy people across ages. One entry per CDR3 protein results from TCRdb running MiXCR on the 5' RACE reads. Of 1.4 million or so distinct CDR3 sequences listed, approximately 39% were seen once; the top ten hold more than 4%. Sequencing used blood. The origin of the receptors is a woman younger than 30 in good health. The conserved cysteine and the conserved F or W are not part of the CDR3 here.

v_gene	j_gene	CDR3aa
TRBV6-5	.	ASSYSGQTYNEQY
TRBV30	TRBJ2-2	AYDDPAGELF
TRBV20-1	TRBJ1-6	SATEDPGSPPH
TRBV25-1	TRBJ2-6	ASSEVGANVLT
TRBV12-3/TRBV12-4	TRBJ1-6	ASGQGPLGSPLH
TRBV7-9	TRBJ1-2	ASSSRTDRGYT
TRBV20-1	TRBJ2-7	SAPTSGRAYEQY
TRBV29-1	TRBJ2-7	SVPGQGRNEQY
TRBV9	TRBJ1-2	ASSVVETGGYT
TRBV29-1	TRBJ1-6	SVGAGGTNSPLH
TRBV2	TRBJ2-5	ASREVTGGTKTQY
TRBV29-1	TRBJ2-5	SSGLARGETQY
TRBV6-5	TRBJ1-6	ASSYSFNSLLH
TRBV4-1	TRBJ2-7	ASSHIGIGSYEQY
TRBV7-9	TRBJ1-1	ASRPMTGSVTEAF
TRBV9	TRBJ2-1	ASSAGTMGHEQF
TRBV11-2	TRBJ2-1	ASSFWVRETSYNEQF
TRBV7-9	TRBJ1-1	ASINRGTGEAF
TRBV6-2/TRBV6-3	TRBJ1-2	ASSPTAWVYGHT
TRBV4-1	TRBJ2-7	ASSQLFLLRGAAYEQY
TRBV7-2	TRBJ2-5	ASSHQGLAYRETQY
TRBV12-3/TRBV12-4	TRBJ2-1	ASSTDKGAYNEQF
TRBV30	TRBJ2-3	AWLEADTQY